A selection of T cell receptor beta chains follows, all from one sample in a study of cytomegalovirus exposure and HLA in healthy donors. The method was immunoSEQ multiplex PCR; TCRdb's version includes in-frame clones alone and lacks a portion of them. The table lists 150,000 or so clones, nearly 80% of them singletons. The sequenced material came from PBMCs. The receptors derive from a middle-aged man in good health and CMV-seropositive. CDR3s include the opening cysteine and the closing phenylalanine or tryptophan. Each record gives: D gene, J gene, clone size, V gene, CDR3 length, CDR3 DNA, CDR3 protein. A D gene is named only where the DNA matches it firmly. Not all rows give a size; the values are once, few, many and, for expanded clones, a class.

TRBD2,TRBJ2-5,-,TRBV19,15,TGTGCCAGTAGGATGAGCGGGACTAGCCAAGAGACCCAGTACTTC,CASRMSGTSQETQYF
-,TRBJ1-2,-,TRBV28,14,TGTGCCAGCAGTATGAACGGTGCGGCTGGTGGCTACACCTTC,CASSMNGAAGGYTF
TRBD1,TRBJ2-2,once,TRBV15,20,TGTGCCACCAGCATAAGCCGTGTAGAACAACAGGGGGCGTGGGCCGGGGAGCTGTTTTTT,CATSISRVEQQGAWAGELFF
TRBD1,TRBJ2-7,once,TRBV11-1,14,TGTGCCAGCAGCCCGCGGACAGGGGTGGGCGAGCAGTACTTC,CASSPRTGVGEQYF
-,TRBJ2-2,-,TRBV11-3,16,TGTGCCAGCAGCGGACGGACAGAAGTGAACACCGGGGAGCTGTTTTTT,CASSGRTEVNTGELFF
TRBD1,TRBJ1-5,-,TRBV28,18,TGTGCCAGCAGTCCCATATCAAGACAGGGTCGGAGCAATCAGCCCCAGCATTTT,CASSPISRQGRSNQPQHF
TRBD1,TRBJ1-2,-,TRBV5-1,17,TGCGCCAGCAGCCCGACCGGGACAGGGGGCGCGGACTATGGCTACACCTTC,CASSPTGTGGADYGYTF
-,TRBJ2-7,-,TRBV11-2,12,TGTGCCAGCAGTCAAACGTCGGGCGAGCAGTACTTC,CASSQTSGEQYF
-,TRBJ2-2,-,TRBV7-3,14,TGTGCCAGCAGCGAGGGGGTTAACACCGGGGAGCTGTTTTTT,CASSEGVNTGELFF
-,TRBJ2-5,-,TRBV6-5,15,TGTGCCAGCAGAGTTAGCGGACTGTACCAAGAGACCCAGTACTTC,CASRVSGLYQETQYF
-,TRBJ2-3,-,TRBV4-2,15,TGTGCCAGCAGTACTGCGGCTAGCGTGGGAGATACGCAGTATTTT,CASSTAASVGDTQYF
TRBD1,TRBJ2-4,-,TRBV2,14,TGTGCCAGCAGTGGGGACAGAGCCAAAAACAGTCAGTACTTC,CASSGDRAKNSQYF
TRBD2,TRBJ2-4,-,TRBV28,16,TGTGCCAGCAGTTTGCGAGGGAGGGGAGCCAAAAACATTCAGTACTTC,CASSLRGRGAKNIQYF
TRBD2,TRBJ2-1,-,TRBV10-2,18,TGCGCCAGCCTAGACGGTGCGGGAGGGCCGGCAGGGTACAATGAGCAGTTCTTC,CASLDGAGGPAGYNEQFF
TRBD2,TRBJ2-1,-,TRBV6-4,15,TGTGCCAGCAGCAGGACTAGCGGGAGGGCCGATGAGCAGTTCTTC,CASSRTSGRADEQFF
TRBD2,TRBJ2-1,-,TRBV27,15,TGTGCCAGCAGTCTTCAGGGAGGGTGGAAGAATGAGCAGTTCTTC,CASSLQGGWKNEQFF
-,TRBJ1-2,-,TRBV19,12,TGTGCCAGTAGTTCTCGGACACTCGGCTACACCTTC,CASSSRTLGYTF
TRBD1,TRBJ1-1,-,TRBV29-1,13,TGCAGCGCCCAGGGACAGGGGAACACTGAAGCTTTCTTT,CSAQGQGNTEAFF
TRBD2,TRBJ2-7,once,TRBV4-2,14,TGTGCCAGCAGCCTGCGGGAGGCTAGCTACGAGCAGTACTTC,CASSLREASYEQYF
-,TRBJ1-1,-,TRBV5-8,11,TGTGCCAGCAGCTCTCTTGTTGAAGCTTTCTTT,CASSSLVEAFF
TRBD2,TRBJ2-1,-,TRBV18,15,TGTGCCAGCTCACCTGGGACTAGCGGGGCCTCTCAGCAGTTCTTC,CASSPGTSGASQQFF
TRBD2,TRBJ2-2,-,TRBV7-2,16,TGTGCCAGCAGCCGGGGAGGGTTGACGAACACCGGGGAGCTGTTTTTT,CASSRGGLTNTGELFF
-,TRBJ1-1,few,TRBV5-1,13,TGCGCCAGCAGCTTGGTGTCAAACACTGAAGCTTTCTTT,CASSLVSNTEAFF
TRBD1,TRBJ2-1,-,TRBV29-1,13,TGCAGCGCAACAGGGGGCTCCTACAATGAGCAGTTCTTC,CSATGGSYNEQFF
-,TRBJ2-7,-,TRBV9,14,TGTGCCAGCAGCGTAGGTCCGAGCTCCTACGAGCAGTACTTC,CASSVGPSSYEQYF
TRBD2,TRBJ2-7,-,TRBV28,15,TGTGCCAGCAGTTTGGAAGCGGGAGGTTTGTACGAGCAGTACTTC,CASSLEAGGLYEQYF
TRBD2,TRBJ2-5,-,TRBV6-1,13,TGTGCCAGCAGCAACGGGGGGAGCGAGACCCAGTACTTC,CASSNGGSETQYF
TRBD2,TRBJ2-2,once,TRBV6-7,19,TGTGCCAGCAGTTACCCCGAACTAGCGGGAGACCCGAACACCGGGGAGCTGTTTTTT,CASSYPELAGDPNTGELFF
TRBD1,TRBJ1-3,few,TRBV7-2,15,TGTGCCAGCAGCTTGACAGGGGATAGCGGAAACACCATATATTTT,CASSLTGDSGNTIYF
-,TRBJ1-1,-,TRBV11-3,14,TGTGCCAGCAGCTTAGCGGCACAGGGCACTGAAGCTTTCTTT,CASSLAAQGTEAFF
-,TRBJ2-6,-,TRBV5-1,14,TGCGCCAGCAGCGGCCAATCTGGGGCCAACGTCCTGACTTTC,CASSGQSGANVLTF
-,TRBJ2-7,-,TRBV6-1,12,TGTGCCAGCACCCTCTCTTTCTACGAGCAGTACTTC,CASTLSFYEQYF
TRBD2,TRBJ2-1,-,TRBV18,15,TGTGCCAGCTCACCACGACTAGCGGGAAGCGATGAGCAGTTCTTC,CASSPRLAGSDEQFF
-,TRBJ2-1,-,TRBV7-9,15,TGTGCCAGCTCCCTCGGGGGTTCCCCTTTGGATGAGCAGTTCTTC,CASSLGGSPLDEQFF
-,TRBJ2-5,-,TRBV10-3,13,TGTGCCACCGGAATGGGAGGCCGGGAGACCCAGTACTTC,CATGMGGRETQYF
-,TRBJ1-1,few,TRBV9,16,TGTGCCAGCAGCGTAGGTGGCGGACTTAGAAGCCCTGAAGCTTTCTTT,CASSVGGGLRSPEAFF